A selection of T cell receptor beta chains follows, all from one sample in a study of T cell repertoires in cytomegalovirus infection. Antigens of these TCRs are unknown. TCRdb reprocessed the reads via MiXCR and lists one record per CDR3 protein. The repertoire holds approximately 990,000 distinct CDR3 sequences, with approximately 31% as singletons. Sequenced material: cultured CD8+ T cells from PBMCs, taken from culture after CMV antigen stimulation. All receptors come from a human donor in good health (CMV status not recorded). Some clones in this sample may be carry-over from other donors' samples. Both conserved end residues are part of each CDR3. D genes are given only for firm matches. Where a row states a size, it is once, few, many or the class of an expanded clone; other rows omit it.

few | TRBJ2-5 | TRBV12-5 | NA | TGTGCTAGTGGTTGGGTTGAAGACCAGTACTTC | CASGWVEDQYF
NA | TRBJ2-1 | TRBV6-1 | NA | TGTGCCAGCAGTTCCCCAGGGATCTACAATGAGCAGTTCTTC | CASSSPGIYNEQFF
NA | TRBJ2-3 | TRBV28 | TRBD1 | TGTGCCAGCAGTTTCCTGGCGGACAGGGGGACAGATACGCAGTATTTT | CASSFLADRGTDTQYF
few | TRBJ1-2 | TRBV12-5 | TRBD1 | TGTGCTAGTGGCCGCAGGAGCCCGAACTCCGGGACAGGGGGCAGGGGCTACACCTTC | CASGRRSPNSGTGGRGYTF
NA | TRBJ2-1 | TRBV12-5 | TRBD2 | TGTGCTAGTGGTTTGGAACGGGGGGGGTGGGAGCAGTTCTTC | CASGLERGGWEQFF
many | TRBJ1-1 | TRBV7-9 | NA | TGTGCCAGCAGCTTAAGAAGGGGGGCAGGGGAAACTGAAGCTTTCTTT | CASSLRRGAGETEAFF
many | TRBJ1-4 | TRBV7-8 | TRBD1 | TGTGCCAGCAGCTTGCCGGGACAGGGACTCGAGGAACTGTTTTTT | CASSLPGQGLEELFF
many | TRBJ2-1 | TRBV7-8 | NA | TGTGCCAGCACCCCGAGGGTGCGGGAAGATGAGCAGTTCTTC | CASTPRVREDEQFF
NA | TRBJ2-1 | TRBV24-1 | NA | TGTGCCACCGAGGAGTTCGGTTTAGGTGAGCAGTTCTTC | CATEEFGLGEQFF
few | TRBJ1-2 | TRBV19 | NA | TGTGCCAGTAGTATCGTTGGGGAGGTCTATGGCTACACCTTC | CASSIVGEVYGYTF
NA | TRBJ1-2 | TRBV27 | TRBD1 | TGTGCCAGCAGTTTAAGCAGGGGGCACGGTGGCTACACCTTC | CASSLSRGHGGYTF
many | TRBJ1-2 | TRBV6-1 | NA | TGTGCCAGCAGTGATCCGGGACGGAGCTATGGCTACACCTTC | CASSDPGRSYGYTF
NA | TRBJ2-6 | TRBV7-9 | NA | TGTGCCAGCAGGAAAGGGGCCAACGTCCTGACTTTC | CASRKGANVLTF
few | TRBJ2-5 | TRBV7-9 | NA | TGTGCCAGCAGCTACGAGGCCCAGTACTTC | CASSYEAQYF
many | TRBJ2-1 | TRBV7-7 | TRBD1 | TGTGCTAGCAGCGCAGGGACAGGGGAAGGAAATGAGCAGTTCTTC | CASSAGTGEGNEQFF
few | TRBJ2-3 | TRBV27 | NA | TGTGCCAGCAGTTTAAAGGGGGGCCCCACAGATACGCAGTATTTT | CASSLKGGPTDTQYF
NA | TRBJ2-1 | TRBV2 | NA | TGTGCCAGCAGTGAAGAGGTGGGGGGCCTGTACAATGAGCAGTTCTTC | CASSEEVGGLYNEQFF
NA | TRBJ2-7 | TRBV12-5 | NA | TGTGCTACTGGATTATCCAGCTTAACCTACGAGCAGTACTTC | CATGLSSLTYEQYF
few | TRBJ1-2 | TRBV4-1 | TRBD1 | TGCGCCAGCAGCCAAGATCGACAGGGGTTTTTGGTGTACTATGGCTACACCTTC | CASSQDRQGFLVYYGYTF
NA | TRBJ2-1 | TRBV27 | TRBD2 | TGTGCCAGCAGGACTACTAGCGGGGGCCCTAACAATGAGCAGTTCTTC | CASRTTSGGPNNEQFF
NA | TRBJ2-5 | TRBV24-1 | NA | TGTGCCACCAGTGATTTTGGCGGGGGCAGAGGAGAGACCCAGTACTTC | CATSDFGGGRGETQYF
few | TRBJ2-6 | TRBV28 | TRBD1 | TGTGCCAGCAGCCGGTGGACAGGAAACTCTGGGGCCAACGTCCTGACTTTC | CASSRWTGNSGANVLTF
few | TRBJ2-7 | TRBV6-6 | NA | TGTGCCAGCAATACGGGGACGGATGACTACGAGCAGTACTTC | CASNTGTDDYEQYF
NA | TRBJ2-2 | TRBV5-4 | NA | TGTGCCAGCAACGCCCCATACACCGGGGAGCTGTTTTTT | CASNAPYTGELFF
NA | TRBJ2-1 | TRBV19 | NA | TGTGCCAGTAGTGCCTCCAAAATCGAGCAGTTCTTC | CASSASKIEQFF
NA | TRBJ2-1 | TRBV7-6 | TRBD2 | TGTGCCAGCAGCTCAATGGGACTAGCGGGGGCCAATGAGCAGTTCTTC | CASSSMGLAGANEQFF
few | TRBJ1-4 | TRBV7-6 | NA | TGTGCCAGCAGCCCCCGGACAGAAGGTTATGAAAAACTGTTTTTT | CASSPRTEGYEKLFF
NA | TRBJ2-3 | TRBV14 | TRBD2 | TGTGCCAGCAGCCGCCTAGGACTAGCTGGGGCAGATACGCAGTATTTT | CASSRLGLAGADTQYF
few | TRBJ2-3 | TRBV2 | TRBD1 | TGTGCCAGCAGCGCCGGGACAGGGAGGTGGTATTTT | CASSAGTGRWYF
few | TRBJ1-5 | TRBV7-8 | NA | TGTGCCAGCAGCTTAGCGCGGGCAGTAGAATATAGCAATCAGCCCCAGCATTTT | CASSLARAVEYSNQPQHF
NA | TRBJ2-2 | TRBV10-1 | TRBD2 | TGCGCCAGCACAAAAGGACTAGCGGGGAACACCGGGGAGCTGTTTTTT | CASTKGLAGNTGELFF
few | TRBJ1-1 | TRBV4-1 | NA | TGCGCCAGCAGCCAAGATATTGGCAGGTCGAACACTGAAGCTTTCTTT | CASSQDIGRSNTEAFF
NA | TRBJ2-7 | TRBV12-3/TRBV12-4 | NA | TGTGCCACCTCTCTTCAGGGTGAGATGGATGAGCAGTACTTC | CATSLQGEMDEQYF
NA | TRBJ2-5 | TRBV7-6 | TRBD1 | TGTGCCAGCAACGCTGCGACAGGGTACCAAGAGACCCAGTACTTC | CASNAATGYQETQYF
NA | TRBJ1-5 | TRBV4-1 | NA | TGCGCCAGCAGCCAAGATTCGCTGGGGGTTAGCAATCAGCCCCAGCATTTT | CASSQDSLGVSNQPQHF
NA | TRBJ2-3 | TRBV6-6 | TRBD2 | TGTGCCAGCATTACGGGGGGGGTCACAGATACGCAGTATTTT | CASITGGVTDTQYF
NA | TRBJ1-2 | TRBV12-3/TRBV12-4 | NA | TGTGCCAGCAGTTCTGGACAGATCTTATATGGCTACACCTTC | CASSSGQILYGYTF
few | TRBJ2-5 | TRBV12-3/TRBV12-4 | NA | TGTGCCAGCCAACCCAACTTAGAGACCCAGTACTTC | CASQPNLETQYF
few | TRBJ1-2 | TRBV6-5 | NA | TGTGCCAGCAGTGACCTGGATCTCTATGGCTACACCTTC | CASSDLDLYGYTF
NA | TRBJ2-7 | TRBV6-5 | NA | TGTGCCAGCAGTCCCTTTGAGGACACCCCCTACGAGCAGTACTTC | CASSPFEDTPYEQYF
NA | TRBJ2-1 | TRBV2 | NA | TGTGCCACCTTTCGGGGGGCCCCCGAGCAGTTCTTC | CATFRGAPEQFF
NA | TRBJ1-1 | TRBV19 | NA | TGTGCCAGTAGTAAACAAAGAACAGGTGAAGCTTTCTTT | CASSKQRTGEAFF
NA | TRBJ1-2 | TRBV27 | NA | TGTGCCAGCAGTTCGCATGAGGGTAATGGCTACACCTTC | CASSSHEGNGYTF
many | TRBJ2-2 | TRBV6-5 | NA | TGTGCCAGCACCCCATCCGCAGGGGAGAACACCGGGGAGCTGTTTTTT | CASTPSAGENTGELFF
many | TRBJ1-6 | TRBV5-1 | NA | TGCGCCAGCAGCTTGGAAGCCTCCCGCGGCTATAATTCACCCCTCCACTTT | CASSLEASRGYNSPLHF
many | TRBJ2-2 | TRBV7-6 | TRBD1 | TGTGCCAGCAGCTACAACTTCCTCGAATCGGGACAGGGGCTTTCGAACACCGGGGAGCTGTTTTTT | CASSYNFLESGQGLSNTGELFF
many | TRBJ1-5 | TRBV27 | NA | TGTGCCAGCAGCTTATCGAGGGGAAGCAATCAGCCCCAGCATTTT | CASSLSRGSNQPQHF
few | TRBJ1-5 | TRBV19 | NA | TGTGCCACAGCTGATAGCAATCAGCCCCAGCATTTT | CATADSNQPQHF
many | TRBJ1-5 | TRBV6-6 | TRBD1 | TGTGCCAGCAGTTACTGGACAGGGAATTATCAGCCCCAGCATTTT | CASSYWTGNYQPQHF
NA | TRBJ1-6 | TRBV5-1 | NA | TGCGCCAGCAGCTTTGAGAGCGCCGACGTTAATTCACCCCTCCACTTT | CASSFESADVNSPLHF
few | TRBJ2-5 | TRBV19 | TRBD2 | TGTGCCAGTAGTCCCCGGGGGGTCGCGGAGACCCAGTACTTC | CASSPRGVAETQYF
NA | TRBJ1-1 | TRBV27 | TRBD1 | TGTGCCAGCAGTTTAGACCAGGGGGCGAAGGGGGAAGCTTTCTTT | CASSLDQGAKGEAFF